This TCR beta chain emerged from a study of early T cells in non-severe SARS-CoV-2 infection. Overall study: The chains were unpaired, and the sequenced material was bulk RNA from unsorted whole blood.

The CDR3 covers 13 residues. From germline, CDR1 is GTSNPN and CDR2 SVGIG (reference sequence). The TCR library protocol attached unique molecular identifiers to the individual cDNA molecules. TCRdb re-analysed the 5' RACE reads in MiXCR, keeping a single row per CDR3 protein. The sample comprises 65,000 to 95,000 distinct CDR3 sequences, roughly 9.6% of which are singletons, and roughly 5% rests with the top ten. Note on this clonotype: A much larger clone differs from this one at a single base, so this may be a read error.

The chain recombines TRBV30 with TRBJ2-3; D may correspond to TRBD1 or TRBD2 (6 bases each). The sample was whole blood. The clonotype was recovered from an adult who was a healthcare worker with PCR-confirmed SARS-CoV-2 infection or an uninfected control (not recorded which). For the CDR3, the DNA is TGTGCCCTCGGAGGGGGACCAGGGGATACGCCGTATTTT. This gives the protein CALGGGPGDTPYF.